The entry below gives a single T cell receptor (beta chain) sequence along with its context. Its antigen is unidentified. The data originate from a study of cytomegalovirus exposure and HLA in healthy donors. Study-level findings and limits: The authors assumed roughly uniform sequencing depth across donors for presence/absence analyses. The classifier was said to identify cytomegalovirus status with high specificity and sensitivity. TCR beta V segments were, for the most part, productive about 87% or about 30% of the time in an earlier analysis. In a later analysis, several top co-occurrence clusters appeared linked to parvovirus B19, influenza, CMV and Epstein-Barr virus.

The germline CDR1 and CDR2 sequences are SGHRS and YFSETQ. The V gene end was trimmed by 4 bases and the J gene end by 4 bases; junction bases not matched to a gene: 4. This CDR3 has 14 residues. PCR used 60 Vbeta primers and 13 Jbeta primers. The repertoire was sequenced with immunoSEQ multiplex PCR; TCRdb's copy has only in-frame clones and lacks some. The top ten clones hold 1.5% to 2% of a sample with around 64,000 clones, 75% to 90% of them seen once. The TCR sequence derives from a woman aged 25 to 39 in good health and CMV-seronegative. Input material: PBMCs. The rearrangement joins TRBV5-1 to TRBJ2-7, with TRBD1 matching over 11 bases. CDR3 bases: TGCGCCAGCAGCAGGACAGGGGGCGAGTACGAGCAGTACTTC. Translation: CASSRTGGEYEQYF.